Sequencing of this T cell receptor beta chain was carried out in a study of CD8+ T cells in alopecia areata. cDNA reverse transcribed from extracted RNA served as the sequencing template. The data were produced by immunoSEQ multiplex PCR, yet TCRdb's version contains in-frame clones alone and is incomplete. The table includes over 150,000 clones, around 60% detected once. The V gene's germline CDR1 is SGHRS and CDR2 YFSETQ. V lost 4 bases and J 3 bases, leaving 7 bases between the germline ends. The CDR3 runs 12 residues. As to treatment: oral pan-JAK inhibitor, 5-10 mg twice daily. The sample here was CD4+ T cells sorted from blood, taken at week 24, from a patient treated with tofacitinib. The rearrangement uses TRBV5-1 and TRBJ2-5; no reliable D call. This TCR was recovered from a human donor with alopecia areata. CDR3 nucleotide sequence: TGCGCCAGCAGCAGGCTAGAAGAGACCCAGTACTTC. Residues: CASSRLEETQYF.